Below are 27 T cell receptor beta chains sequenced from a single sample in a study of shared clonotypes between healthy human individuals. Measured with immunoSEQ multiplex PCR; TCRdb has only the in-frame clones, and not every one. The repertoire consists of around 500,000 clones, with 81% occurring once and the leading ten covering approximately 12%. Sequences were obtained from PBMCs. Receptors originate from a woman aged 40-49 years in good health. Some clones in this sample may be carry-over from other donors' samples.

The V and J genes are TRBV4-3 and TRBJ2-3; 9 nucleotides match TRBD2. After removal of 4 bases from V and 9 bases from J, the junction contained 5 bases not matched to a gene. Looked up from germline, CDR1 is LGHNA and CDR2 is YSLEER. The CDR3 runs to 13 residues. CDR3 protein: CASSPRTSATQYF. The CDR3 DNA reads TGCGCCAGCAGCCCCCGGACTAGCGCGACGCAGTATTTT.

The CDR3 nucleotides read TGTGCCAGCAGGAAACAGGGGGAGGGCAATCAGCCCCAGCATTTT. This codes for CASRKQGEGNQPQHF. The genes are TRBV28 and TRBJ1-5; 8 bases align to TRBD1. Germline CDR1 MDHEN, CDR2 SYDVKM. The V and J ends lost 6 bases and 2 bases, in that order; junction bases with no gene match: 6. CDR3 size: 15 residues.

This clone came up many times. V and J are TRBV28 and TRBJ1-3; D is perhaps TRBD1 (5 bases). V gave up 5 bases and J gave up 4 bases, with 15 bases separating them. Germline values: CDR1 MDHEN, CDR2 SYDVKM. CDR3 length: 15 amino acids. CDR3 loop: CASSTPGGVGNTIYF. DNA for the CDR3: TGTGCCAGCAGTACCCCGGGAGGGGTAGGAAACACCATATATTTT.

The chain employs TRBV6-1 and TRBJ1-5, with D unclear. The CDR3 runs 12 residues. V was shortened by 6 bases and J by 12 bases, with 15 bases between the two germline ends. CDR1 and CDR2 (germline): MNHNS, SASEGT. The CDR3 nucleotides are TGTGCCAGCAGGGAGGGTTACAAACTCCAGCATTTT. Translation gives CASREGYKLQHF.

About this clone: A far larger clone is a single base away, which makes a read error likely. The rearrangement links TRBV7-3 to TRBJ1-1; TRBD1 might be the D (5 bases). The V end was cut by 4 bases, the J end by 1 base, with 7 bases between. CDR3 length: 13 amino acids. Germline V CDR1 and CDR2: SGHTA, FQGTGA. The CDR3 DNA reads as TGTGCCAGCAGCTCGACAGAGAACACTGAAGCTTTCTTT. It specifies CASSSTENTEAFF.

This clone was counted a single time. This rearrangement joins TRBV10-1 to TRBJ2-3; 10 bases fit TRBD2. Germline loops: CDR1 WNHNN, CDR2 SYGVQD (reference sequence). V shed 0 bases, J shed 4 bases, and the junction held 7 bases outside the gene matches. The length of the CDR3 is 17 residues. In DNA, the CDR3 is TGCGCCAGCAGTGAGTCGAACAGCGGGAGGGCCGCAGATACGCAGTATTTT. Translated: CASSESNSGRAADTQYF.

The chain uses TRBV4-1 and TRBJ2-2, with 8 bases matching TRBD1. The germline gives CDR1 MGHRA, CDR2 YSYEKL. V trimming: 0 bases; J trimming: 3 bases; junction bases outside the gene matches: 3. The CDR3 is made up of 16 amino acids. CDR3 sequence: CASSQEPGGHTGELFF. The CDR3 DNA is TGCGCCAGCAGCCAAGAACCAGGGGGCCACACCGGGGAGCTGTTTTTT.

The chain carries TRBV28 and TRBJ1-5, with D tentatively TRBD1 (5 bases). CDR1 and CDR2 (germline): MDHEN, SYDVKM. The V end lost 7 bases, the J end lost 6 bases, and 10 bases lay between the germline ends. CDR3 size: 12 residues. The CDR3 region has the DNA TGTGCCAGCACCAGGGTGGGTCAGCCCCAGCATTTT. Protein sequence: CASTRVGQPQHF.

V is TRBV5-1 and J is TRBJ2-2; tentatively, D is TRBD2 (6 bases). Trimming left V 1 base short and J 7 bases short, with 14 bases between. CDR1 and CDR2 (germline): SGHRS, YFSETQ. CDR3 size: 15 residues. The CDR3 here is CASSLWTGEVGELFF. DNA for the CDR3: TGCGCCAGCAGCTTGTGGACGGGAGAAGTCGGGGAGCTGTTTTTT. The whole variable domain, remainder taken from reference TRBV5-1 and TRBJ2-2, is KAGVTQTPRYLIKTRGQQVTLSCSPISGHRSVSWYQQTPGQGLQFLFEYFSETQRNKGNFPGRFSGRQFSNSRSEMNVSTLELGDSALYLCASSLWTGEVGELFFGEGSRLTVL.

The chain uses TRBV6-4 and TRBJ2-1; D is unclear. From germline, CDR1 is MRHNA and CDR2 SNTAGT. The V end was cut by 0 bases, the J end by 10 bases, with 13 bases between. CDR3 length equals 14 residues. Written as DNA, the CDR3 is TGTGCCAGCAGTGACTCGGGCCCCCCTCGGGAGCAGTTCTTC. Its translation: CASSDSGPPREQFF.

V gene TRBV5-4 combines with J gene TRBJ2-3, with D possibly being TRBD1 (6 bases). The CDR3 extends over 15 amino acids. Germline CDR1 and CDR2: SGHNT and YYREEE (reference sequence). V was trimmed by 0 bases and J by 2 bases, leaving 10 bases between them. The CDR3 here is CASSLDRQDTDTQYF. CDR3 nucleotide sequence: TGTGCCAGCAGCTTGGATAGACAGGACACAGATACGCAGTATTTT.

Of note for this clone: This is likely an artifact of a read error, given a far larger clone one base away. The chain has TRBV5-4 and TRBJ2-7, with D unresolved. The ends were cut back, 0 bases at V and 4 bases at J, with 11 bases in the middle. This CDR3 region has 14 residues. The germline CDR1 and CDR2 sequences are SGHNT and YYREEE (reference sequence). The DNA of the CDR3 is TGTGCCAGCAGCTTGGGTAGCAGTGAGTACGAGCAGTACTTC. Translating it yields CASSLGSSEYEQYF.

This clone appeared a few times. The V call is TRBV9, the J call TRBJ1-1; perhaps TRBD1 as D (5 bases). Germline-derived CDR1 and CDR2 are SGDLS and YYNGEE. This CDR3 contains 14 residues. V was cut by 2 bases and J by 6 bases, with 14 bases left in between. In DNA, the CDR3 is TGTGCCAGCAGCGTCAGGGATCTAACCTCTGAAGCTTTCTTT. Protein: CASSVRDLTSEAFF. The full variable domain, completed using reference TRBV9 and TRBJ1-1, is DSGVTQTPKHLITATGQRVTLRCSPRSGDLSVYWYQQSLDQGLQFLIQYYNGEERAKGNILERFSAQQFPDLHSELNLSSLELGDSALYFCASSVRDLTSEAFFGQGTRLTVV.

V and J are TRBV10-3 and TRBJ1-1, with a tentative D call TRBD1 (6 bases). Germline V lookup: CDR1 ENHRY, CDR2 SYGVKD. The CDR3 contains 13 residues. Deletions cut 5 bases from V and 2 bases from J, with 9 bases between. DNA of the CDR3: TGTGCCATCAGTTCGGACAGAAACACTGAAGCTTTCTTT. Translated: CAISSDRNTEAFF.

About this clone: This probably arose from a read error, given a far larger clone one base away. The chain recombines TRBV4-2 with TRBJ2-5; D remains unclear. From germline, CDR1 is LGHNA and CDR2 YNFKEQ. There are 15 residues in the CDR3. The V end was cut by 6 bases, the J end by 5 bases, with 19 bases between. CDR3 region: CASSLRSKVQETQYF. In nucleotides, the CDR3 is TGTGCCAGCAGTTTAAGGTCTAAAGTTCAGGAGACCCAGTACTTC.

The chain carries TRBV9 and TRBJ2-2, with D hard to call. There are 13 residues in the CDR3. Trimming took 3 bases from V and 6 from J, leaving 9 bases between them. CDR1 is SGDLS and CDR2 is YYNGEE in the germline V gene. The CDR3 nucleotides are TGTGCCAGCAGCGGCGGAAACCCCGGGGAGCTGTTTTTT. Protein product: CASSGGNPGELFF.

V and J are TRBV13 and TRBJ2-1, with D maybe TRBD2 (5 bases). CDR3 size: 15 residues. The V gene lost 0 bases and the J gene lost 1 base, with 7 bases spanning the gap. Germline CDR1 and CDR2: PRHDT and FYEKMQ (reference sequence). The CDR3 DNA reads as TGTGCCAGCAGCTTAGGCGGGATTTCCTACAATGAGCAGTTCTTC. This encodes CASSLGGISYNEQFF.

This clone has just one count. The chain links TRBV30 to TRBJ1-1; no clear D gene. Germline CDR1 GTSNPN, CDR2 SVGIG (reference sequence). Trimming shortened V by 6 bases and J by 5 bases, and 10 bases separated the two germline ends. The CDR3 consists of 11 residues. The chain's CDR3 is CACSQTTEAFF. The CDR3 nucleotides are TGTGCCTGTTCTCAAACTACTGAAGCTTTCTTT.

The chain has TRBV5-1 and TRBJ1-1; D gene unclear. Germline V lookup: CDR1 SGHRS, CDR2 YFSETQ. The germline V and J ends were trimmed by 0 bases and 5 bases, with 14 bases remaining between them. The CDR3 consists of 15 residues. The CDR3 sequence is CASSLGADPGTEAFF. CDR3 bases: TGCGCCAGCAGCTTGGGCGCAGACCCTGGGACTGAAGCTTTCTTT.

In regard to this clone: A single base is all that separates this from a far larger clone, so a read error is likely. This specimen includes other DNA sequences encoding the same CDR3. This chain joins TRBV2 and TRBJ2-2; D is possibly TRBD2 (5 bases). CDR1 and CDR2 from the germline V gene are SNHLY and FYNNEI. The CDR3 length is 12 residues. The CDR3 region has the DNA TGTGCCAGCAGATACTATACCGGGGAGCTATTTTTT. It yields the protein CASRYYTGELFF.

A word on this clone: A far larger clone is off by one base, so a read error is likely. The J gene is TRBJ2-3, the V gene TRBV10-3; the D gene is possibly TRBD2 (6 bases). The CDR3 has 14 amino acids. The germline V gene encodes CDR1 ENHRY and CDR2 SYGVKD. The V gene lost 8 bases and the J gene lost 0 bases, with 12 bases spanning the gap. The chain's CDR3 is CAIWNGGSTDTQYF. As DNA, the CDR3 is TGTGCCATCTGGAACGGGGGAAGCACAGATACGCAGTATTTT.

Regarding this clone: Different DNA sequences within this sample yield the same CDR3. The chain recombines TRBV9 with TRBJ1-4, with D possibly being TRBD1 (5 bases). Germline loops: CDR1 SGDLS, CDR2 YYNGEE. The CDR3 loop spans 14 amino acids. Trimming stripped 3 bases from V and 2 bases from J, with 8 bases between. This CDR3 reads CASSEGATNEKLFF. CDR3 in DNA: TGTGCCAGCAGCGAAGGGGCGACTAATGAAAAACTGTTTTTT.

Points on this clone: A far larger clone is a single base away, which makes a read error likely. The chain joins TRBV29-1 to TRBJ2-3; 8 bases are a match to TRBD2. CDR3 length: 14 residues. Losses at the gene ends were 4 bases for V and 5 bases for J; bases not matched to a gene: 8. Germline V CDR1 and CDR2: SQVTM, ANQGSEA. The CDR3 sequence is CSVVLAEVGDTQYF. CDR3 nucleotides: TGCAGCGTTGTACTAGCGGAAGTGGGAGATACGCAGTATTTT.

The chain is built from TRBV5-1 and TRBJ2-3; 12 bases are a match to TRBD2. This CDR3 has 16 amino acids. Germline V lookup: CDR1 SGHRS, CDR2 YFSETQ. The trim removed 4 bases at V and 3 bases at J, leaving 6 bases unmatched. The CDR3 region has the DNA TGCGCCAGCAGCCTGCGACTAGCGGGAGCGACAGATACGCAGTATTTT. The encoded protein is CASSLRLAGATDTQYF.

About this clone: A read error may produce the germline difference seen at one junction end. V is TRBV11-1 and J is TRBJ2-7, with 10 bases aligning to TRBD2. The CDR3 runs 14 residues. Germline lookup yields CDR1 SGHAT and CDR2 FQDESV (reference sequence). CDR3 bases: TGTGCCAGCAGCCTAGCGGGAGATTCCTACGAGCAGTACTTC. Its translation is CASSLAGDSYEQYF.

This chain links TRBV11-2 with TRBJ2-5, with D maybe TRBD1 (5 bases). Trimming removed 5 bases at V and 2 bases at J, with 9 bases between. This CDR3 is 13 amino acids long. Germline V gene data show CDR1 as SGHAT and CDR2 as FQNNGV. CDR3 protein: CASSRGGQETQYF. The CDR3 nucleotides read TGTGCCAGCAGCAGGGGTGGGCAAGAGACCCAGTACTTC.

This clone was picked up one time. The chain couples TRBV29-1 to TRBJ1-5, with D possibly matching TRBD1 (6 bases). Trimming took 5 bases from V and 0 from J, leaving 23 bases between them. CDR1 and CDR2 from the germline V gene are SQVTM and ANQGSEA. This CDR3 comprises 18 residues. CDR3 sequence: CSVLVEHSGQYSNQPQHF. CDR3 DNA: TGCAGCGTTTTAGTTGAACATAGCGGACAGTATAGCAATCAGCCCCAGCATTTT.